The 26 T cell receptor beta chains below were found in one sample sequenced in a study of beta chain features in type 1 diabetes. Expressed TCRB transcripts were sequenced because the isolated RNA had all been reverse transcribed beforehand. Sequencing was performed with immunoSEQ multiplex PCR; in TCRdb, only in-frame clones are kept and a portion is missing. This sample has 130,000 to 150,000 clones, with 40% to 60% found just once. What was sequenced was Tregs from blood. Receptor source: a man aged 18 to 29 in good health.

This chain links TRBV10-3 with TRBJ2-7; D may be TRBD2 (5 bases). The CDR3 extends over 13 amino acids. CDR1 and CDR2 (germline): ENHRY, SYGVKD. Trimming removed 6 bases from V and 4 bases from J, with 13 bases in between. CDR3 protein: CAIRGGGLYEQYF. CDR3 DNA: TGTGCCATCAGAGGAGGCGGTTTGTACGAGCAGTACTTC.

The chain joins TRBV5-1 to TRBJ2-7, with D tentatively TRBD1 (5 bases). V was shortened by 3 bases and J by 0 bases, with 7 bases between the two germline ends. The CDR3 spans 13 residues. Germline CDR1 SGHRS, CDR2 YFSETQ. Here the CDR3 reads CASSSGNSYEQYF. In DNA, the CDR3 is TGCGCCAGCAGCTCAGGGAACTCCTACGAGCAGTACTTC.

This chain links TRBV7-9 with TRBJ2-3; a weak D match, TRBD2 (6 bases). The V end was cut by 3 bases, the J end by 0 bases, with 10 bases between. The CDR3 is 15 residues long. Germline CDR1 reads SEHNR; CDR2 reads FQNEAQ (reference sequence). The CDR3 DNA is TGTGCCAGCAGCTTTGCGGGGTATAGCACAGATACGCAGTATTTT. Translated: CASSFAGYSTDTQYF.

This clone has just a few counts. V gene TRBV5-4 combines with J gene TRBJ1-4; D ambiguous. CDR3 length: 16 residues. The V gene lost 0 bases and the J gene lost 0 bases, with 9 bases spanning the gap. Germline CDR1 reads SGHNT; CDR2 reads YYREEE (reference sequence). The CDR3 DNA sequence: TGTGCCAGCAGCTTGGGGGAGTTCCCAACTAATGAAAAACTGTTTTTT. Its protein is CASSLGEFPTNEKLFF.

V usage is TRBV29-1 and J usage is TRBJ2-6, with 8 bases aligning to TRBD1. The CDR3 is 17 amino acids. V lost 7 bases to trimming and J lost 0 bases; unmatched junction nucleotides: 11. Germline loops: CDR1 SQVTM, CDR2 ANQGSEA. CDR3 region: CSARIRDRSSGANVLTF. As DNA, the CDR3 is TGCAGCGCCCGAATTAGGGACAGGAGCTCTGGGGCCAACGTCCTGACTTTC.

This clone was seen a handful of times. The CDR3 coding sequence is TGTGCCAGCAGCAGGCCCGGGACGCAAGGAGGGGCTGAAGCTTTCTTT. It specifies CASSRPGTQGGAEAFF. The chain recombines TRBV7-2 with TRBJ1-1; possible D gene TRBD1, 5 bases. The CDR3 extends over 16 amino acids. The germline V gene has CDR1 SGHTA and CDR2 FQGNSA. V gave up 5 bases and J gave up 6 bases, with 22 bases separating them.

The V call is TRBV5-6, the J call TRBJ1-1, with a weak D call TRBD1 (5 bases). Per the germline V gene, CDR1 is SGHDT and CDR2 is YYEEEE. V was shortened by 4 bases and J by 4 bases, with 17 bases between the two germline ends. CDR3 length: 15 amino acids. The CDR3 DNA sequence: TGTGCCAGCAGCCGGGGGACGGGAGGGAGCACTGAAGCTTTCTTT. Protein product: CASSRGTGGSTEAFF.

J is TRBJ2-7 and V is TRBV5-1, with a possible D match to TRBD1 (5 bases). The germline CDR1 and CDR2 sequences are SGHRS and YFSETQ. The V and J ends lost 1 base and 1 base respectively, with 9 bases between them. CDR3 length: 14 residues. The CDR3 is CASSLRQQSYEQYF. The CDR3 DNA is TGCGCCAGCAGCTTGAGACAGCAGTCCTACGAGCAGTACTTC.

The rearrangement uses TRBV4-3 and TRBJ1-4; D is possibly TRBD1 (5 bases). V was trimmed by 0 bases and J by 7 bases, leaving 12 bases between them. CDR1 is LGHNA, CDR2 YSLEER, per germline. This CDR3 has 15 amino acids. The CDR3 protein is CASSQDSAGGEKLFF. Written as DNA, the CDR3 is TGCGCCAGCAGCCAAGATTCCGCGGGGGGTGAAAAACTGTTTTTT.

CDR3 amino acids: CAGTGGDSSYEQYF. The CDR3 bases are TGTGCCGGGACAGGGGGCGATTCCTCCTACGAGCAGTACTTC. The chain combines TRBV2 with TRBJ2-7; 12 bases fit TRBD1. There are 14 residues in the CDR3. The germline V gene encodes CDR1 SNHLY and CDR2 FYNNEI. Losses at the gene ends were 11 bases for V and 0 bases for J; bases not matched to a gene: 5.

The chain joins TRBV5-4 to TRBJ1-5; D is ambiguous. Looked up from germline, CDR1 is SGHNT and CDR2 is YYREEE (reference sequence). The CDR3 totals 13 residues. V lost 5 bases and J lost 8, with 14 bases in between. The CDR3 loop reads CASSSGPREPQHF. The CDR3 DNA is TGTGCCAGCAGTTCCGGGCCGCGGGAGCCCCAGCATTTT.

The J gene is TRBJ2-1, the V gene TRBV25-1; 8 bases align to TRBD1. Per germline, CDR1 MGHDK and CDR2 SYGVNS. This CDR3 contains 16 residues. Trimming took 3 bases from V and 7 from J; bases not matched to a gene: 11. The CDR3 DNA sequence: TGTGCCAGCAGTGAGGCGGGGCAGGGGGCAAATAATGAGCAGTTCTTC. It is translated as CASSEAGQGANNEQFF.

V is TRBV7-8 and J is TRBJ2-7; D remains ambiguous. Germline CDR1 reads SGHVS; CDR2 reads FQNEAQ. With 5 bases removed from V and 3 bases from J, the gap between germline ends came to 11 bases. The CDR3 runs 13 residues. CDR3 residues: CASSPQPYYEQYF. CDR3 sequence (DNA): TGTGCCAGCAGCCCACAACCTTACTACGAGCAGTACTTC. Combining the CDR3 with reference TRBV7-8 and TRBJ2-7 gives the whole variable domain GAGVSQSPRYKVAKRGQDVALRCDPISGHVSLFWYQQALGQGPEFLTYFQNEAQLDKSGLPSDRFFAERPEGSVSTLKIQRTQQEDSAVYLCASSPQPYYEQYFGPGTRLTVT.

The chain couples TRBV13 to TRBJ2-2; perhaps TRBD2 as D (6 bases). The germline gives CDR1 PRHDT, CDR2 FYEKMQ (reference sequence). The CDR3 has 15 residues. V was shortened by 5 bases and J by 1 base, with 11 bases between the two germline ends. CDR3 sequence reads: CASSPTSRNTGELFF. The CDR3 nucleotides are TGTGCCAGCAGCCCAACTAGCAGGAACACCGGGGAGCTGTTTTTT.

Only a few counts were recorded for this clone. The chain employs TRBV4-2 and TRBJ1-5; D remains unclear. From germline, CDR1 is LGHNA and CDR2 YNFKEQ. The V end was cut by 0 bases, the J end by 1 base, with 4 bases between. The CDR3 runs 14 residues. The CDR3 bases are TGTGCCAGCAGCCAAGACACAAGCAATCAGCCCCAGCATTTT. Translating it yields CASSQDTSNQPQHF.

The chain joins TRBV19 to TRBJ2-3, with D perhaps TRBD2 (6 bases). Per germline, CDR1 LNHDA and CDR2 SQIVND (reference sequence). V lost 2 bases and J 0 bases, leaving 12 bases between the germline ends. CDR3 size: 16 residues. CDR3 bases: TGTGCCAGTAGTATACATCTAGCGACAAGCACAGATACGCAGTATTTT. Its translation: CASSIHLATSTDTQYF. Full variable domain (rest looked up from reference TRBV19 and TRBJ2-3): DGGITQSPKYLFRKEGQNVTLSCEQNLNHDAMYWYRQDPGQGLRLIYYSQIVNDFQKGDIAEGYSVSREKKESFPLTVTSAQKNPTAFYLCASSIHLATSTDTQYFGPGTRLTVL.

This clone was seen a few times. J is TRBJ1-2 and V is TRBV28; D gene unclear. CDR1 MDHEN and CDR2 SYDVKM come from the germline V gene. The CDR3 runs to 14 residues. The V end lost 2 bases, the J end lost 7 bases, and 14 bases lay between the germline ends. CDR3 residues: CASSLQTGSIGYTF. In DNA, the CDR3 is TGTGCCAGCAGTTTACAGACGGGGTCGATTGGCTACACCTTC.

This clone has only a few counts. The rearrangement uses TRBV7-9 and TRBJ2-1; TRBD2 matches at 12 bases. J was trimmed by 4 bases and V by 5 bases; bases with no gene match: 3. CDR3 length equals 15 residues. Germline V gene data show CDR1 as SEHNR and CDR2 as FQNEAQ (reference sequence). CDR3 sequence: CASSKGLAGYNEQFF. The CDR3 nucleotides are TGTGCCAGCAGCAAGGGACTAGCGGGTTACAATGAGCAGTTCTTC. Full variable domain (outside the CDR3, taken from reference TRBV7-9 and TRBJ2-1): DTGVSQNPRHKITKRGQNVTFRCDPISEHNRLYWYRQTLGQGPEFLTYFQNEAQLEKSRLLSDRFSAERPKGSFSTLEIQRTEQGDSAMYLCASSKGLAGYNEQFFGPGTRLTVL.

The gene calls are TRBV7-2 and TRBJ2-5; D gene unclear. Trimming stripped 5 bases from V and 4 bases from J, with 5 bases between. The germline CDR1 and CDR2 sequences are SGHTA and FQGNSA. The CDR3 has 11 residues. This chain's CDR3 is CASSLLETQYF. The DNA for the CDR3 is TGTGCCAGCAGCCTTTTAGAGACCCAGTACTTC.

The V call is TRBV9, the J call TRBJ2-7; TRBD2 agrees at 9 bases. Germline V CDR1 and CDR2: SGDLS, YYNGEE. The CDR3 spans 16 residues. The J segment lost 1 base and the V segment lost 0 bases, leaving 5 bases of the junction unmatched. The DNA for the CDR3 is TGTGCCAGCAGCGTAGGTCCTAGCGGGGTTTCCTACGAGCAGTACTTC. Protein product: CASSVGPSGVSYEQYF.

The V call is TRBV7-9, the J call TRBJ2-7; 8 nucleotides agree with TRBD2. There are 16 residues in the CDR3. Trimming took 4 bases from V and 4 from J; bases not matched to a gene: 12. The germline gives CDR1 SEHNR, CDR2 FQNEAQ (reference sequence). The CDR3 loop is CASSSGGGSGRYEQYF. CDR3 coding DNA: TGTGCCAGCAGCTCCGGGGGGGGCTCTGGGAGGTACGAGCAGTACTTC. The full variable domain, its missing parts supplied by reference TRBV7-9 and TRBJ2-7, is DTGVSQNPRHKITKRGQNVTFRCDPISEHNRLYWYRQTLGQGPEFLTYFQNEAQLEKSRLLSDRFSAERPKGSFSTLEIQRTEQGDSAMYLCASSSGGGSGRYEQYFGPGTRLTVT.

Written as DNA, the CDR3 is TGTGCCAGCAGTTTTCGCAGGGGTAGCCTGTTTTTT. It encodes CASSFRRGSLFF. This chain connects TRBV28 to TRBJ1-4, with a possible D match to TRBD1 (6 bases). Trimming stripped 3 bases from V and 14 bases from J, with 13 bases between. Germline CDR1 and CDR2: MDHEN and SYDVKM. CDR3 length: 12 amino acids.

The chain joins TRBV2 to TRBJ2-1, with 9 bases fitting TRBD2. The CDR3 covers 15 residues. Trimming cost V 4 bases and J 3 bases; bases outside gene matches: 4. The V gene's germline CDR1 is SNHLY and CDR2 FYNNEI. CDR3: CASSVLAGVYNEQFF. The CDR3 region has the DNA TGTGCCAGCAGTGTATTAGCGGGGGTCTACAATGAGCAGTTCTTC.

The chain carries TRBV30 and TRBJ2-2; D might be TRBD2 (5 bases). Trimming pared 4 bases from V and 5 bases from J, leaving 8 bases between. This CDR3 comprises 12 residues. The germline V gene has CDR1 GTSNPN and CDR2 SVGIG (reference sequence). The CDR3 bases are TGTGCCTGGAACGGCGGGACCGGGGAGCTGTTTTTT. Amino acids: CAWNGGTGELFF.

V is TRBV9 and J is TRBJ2-5; D might be TRBD2 (6 bases). Deletions cut 0 bases from V and 5 bases from J, with 11 bases between. Per germline, CDR1 SGDLS and CDR2 YYNGEE. CDR3 length equals 14 residues. CDR3: CASSVGTIGETQYF. The CDR3 DNA is TGTGCCAGCAGCGTAGGGACTATTGGGGAGACCCAGTACTTC. The complete variable domain, with remaining parts taken from reference TRBV9 and TRBJ2-5, reads DSGVTQTPKHLITATGQRVTLRCSPRSGDLSVYWYQQSLDQGLQFLIQYYNGEERAKGNILERFSAQQFPDLHSELNLSSLELGDSALYFCASSVGTIGETQYFGPGTRLLVL.

This chain uses TRBV4-1 with TRBJ2-1, with TRBD2 matching 8 bases. There are 17 residues in the CDR3. Per the germline V gene, CDR1 is MGHRA and CDR2 is YSYEKL. Unmatched junction bases numbered 4, after V lost 0 bases and J lost 0 bases. The CDR3 DNA follows: TGCGCCAGCAGCCAAGAAGGGGCGGGGGGCTCCTACAATGAGCAGTTCTTC. Amino acid sequence: CASSQEGAGGSYNEQFF.